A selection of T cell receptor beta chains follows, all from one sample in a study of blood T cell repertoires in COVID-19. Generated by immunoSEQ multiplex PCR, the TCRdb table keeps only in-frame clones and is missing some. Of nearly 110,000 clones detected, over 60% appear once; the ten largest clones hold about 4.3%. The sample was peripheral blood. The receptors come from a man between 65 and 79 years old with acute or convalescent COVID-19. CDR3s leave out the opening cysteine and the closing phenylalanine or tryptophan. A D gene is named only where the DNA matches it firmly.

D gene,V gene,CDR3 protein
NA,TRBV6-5,ASRDRAKGDGYT
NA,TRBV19,ASRPSGTDTQY
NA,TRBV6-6,ASTPAGEVRSPLH
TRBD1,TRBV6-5,ASMIQGNDYEQY
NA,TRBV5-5,ASSLGSDNSPLH
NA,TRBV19,ASSIDGGGGETQY
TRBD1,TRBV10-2,ASSEAGGRHTIY
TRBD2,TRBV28,ASCLYGRVAGEPYNEQF
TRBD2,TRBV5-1,ASSLARTSGDADTQY
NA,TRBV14,ASRDGQRNTDTQY
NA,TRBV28,ASRSTEANTEAF
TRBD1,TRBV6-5,ASRGTGEATEAF
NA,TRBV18,ASSQSQGRDRTEAF
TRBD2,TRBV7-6,ASSLRTSGGQETQY
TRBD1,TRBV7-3,ASSLTPGTANTGELF
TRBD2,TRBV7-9,ASSLDVSGGAADTQY
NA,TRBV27,ASSQSSSGAEQY
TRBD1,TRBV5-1,ASSLSTGGQYGYT
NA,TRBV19,ASSTTGAYEQY
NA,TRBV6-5,ASSYSAGASQPQH
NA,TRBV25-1,ASSEIAQGGLDTEAF
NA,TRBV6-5,ASSRALNYGYT
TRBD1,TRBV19,ASSIMGTGGEKLF
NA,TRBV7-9,ASIQTGGALGEQY
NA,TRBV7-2,ASSFPGNNQPQH
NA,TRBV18,ASSQLPGQGGNEQF
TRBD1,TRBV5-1,ASSDGPGQGIEQY
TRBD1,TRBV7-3,ASSLDGQGFGYT
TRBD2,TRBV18,ASSERGREQF
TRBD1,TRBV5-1,ASSRDSNSGNTIY
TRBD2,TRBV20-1,SSGAADTQY
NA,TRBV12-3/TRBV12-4,ASSSQRGTEAF
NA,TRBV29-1,SVKAGGIGNEQF
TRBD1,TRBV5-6,ASSLKGTGSSYEQY
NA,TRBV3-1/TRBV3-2,AVRLAPNSPLH
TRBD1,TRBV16,ASSQSGTGYEQF
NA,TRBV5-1,ASSPSGGTDTQY
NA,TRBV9,ASSKDSYSNQPQH
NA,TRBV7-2,ASSSPGTLGNTQY
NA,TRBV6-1,ASSENQGNEQF
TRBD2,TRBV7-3,ASSSNSGGNTGELF
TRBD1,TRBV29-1,SVGRIDRGRRNTEAF
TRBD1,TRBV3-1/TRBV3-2,ASMQGAYTGELF
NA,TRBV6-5,ASMVRVNTEAF
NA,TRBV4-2,ASSQAEDSNQPQH
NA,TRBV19,ASSKTGQKNTEAF
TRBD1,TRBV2,ATRDRSAYEQY
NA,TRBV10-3,AISGSRSSYEQY
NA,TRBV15,ATSRDRDNYGYT
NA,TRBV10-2,ASSVREDTEAF
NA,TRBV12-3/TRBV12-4,ASSLKGDSPLH
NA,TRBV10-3,AISRGPGNTEAF
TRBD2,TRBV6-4,ASSAAGTSGGISYNEQF